A single sample is the source of the 3 T cell receptor beta chains below, sequenced in a study of shared clonotypes between healthy human individuals. TCRdb keeps only in-frame clones here, not all; method: immunoSEQ multiplex PCR. Of more than 450,000 clones in the sample, 70% to 80% were seen once. Specimen: PBMCs. The source of these receptors is a woman between 40 and 55 years old in good health. Some clones in this sample may be carry-over from other donors' samples.

The CDR3 spells CAWSVPQQGAGELFF. Written as DNA, the CDR3 is TGTGCCTGGAGTGTACCCCAACAGGGGGCCGGGGAGCTGTTTTTT. V and J are TRBV30 and TRBJ2-2; 8 bases fit TRBD1. Trimming at V came to 0 bases and at J to 6 bases, leaving 6 bases not matched to a gene. CDR1 GTSNPN and CDR2 SVGIG come from the germline V gene (reference sequence). The CDR3 runs 15 residues.

The V gene is TRBV9, the J gene TRBJ2-3; D not certain. V lost 4 bases and J 0 bases, leaving 21 bases between the germline ends. The CDR3 covers 18 residues. Germline V gene sequence: CDR1 SGDLS, CDR2 YYNGEE. The CDR3 bases are TGTGCCAGCAGCTCCCAACCCCTGGGCGGAACAAGCACAGATACGCAGTATTTT. Protein: CASSSQPLGGTSTDTQYF.

This clone was seen just once. The chain has TRBV10-3 and TRBJ1-2; D is unresolved. Germline CDR1 is ENHRY and CDR2 is SYGVKD. CDR3 length equals 13 residues. V dropped 5 bases and J dropped 3 bases, with 10 bases sitting between them. CDR3 sequence reads: CAISSDKDYGYTF. CDR3 nucleotide sequence: TGTGCCATCAGTTCCGACAAAGACTATGGCTACACCTTC.